Sequencing of this T cell receptor (beta chain) was carried out in a study of brain T cells in children with intractable seizures. Study-wide results and limits: Pre- and post-surgery blood differed in depth, so pre-surgery absences may be undersampling. Only CDR3 sequence similarity suggested viral specificity, without known HCMV serostatus.

As to time point: blood from clinic visit 5 months post-surgery; TSC patient then seizure free. Sequencing was limited to surgery cases with top T cell transcript signatures in brain tissue. A word on this clone: Its antigen is undetermined.

Clones were read by immunoSEQ multiplex PCR, and TCRdb kept only the in-frame ones, dropping some. The sample lists about 340,000 clones; over 90% were seen once. Unmatched junction bases numbered 4, after V lost 0 bases and J lost 0 bases. The CDR3 spans 18 residues. Germline CDR1 reads SGDLS; CDR2 reads YYNGEE. The sample in question was peripheral blood, obtained 4 to 6 months after surgery. This chain joins TRBV9 and TRBJ2-6; the match to TRBD1 covers 9 bases. The receptor's source is a boy in the first two years of life with tuberous sclerosis and intractable seizures. This CDR3 is CASSVGTGGISGANVLTF. The DNA of the CDR3 is TGTGCCAGCAGCGTAGGTACAGGGGGCATCTCTGGGGCCAACGTCCTGACTTTC.